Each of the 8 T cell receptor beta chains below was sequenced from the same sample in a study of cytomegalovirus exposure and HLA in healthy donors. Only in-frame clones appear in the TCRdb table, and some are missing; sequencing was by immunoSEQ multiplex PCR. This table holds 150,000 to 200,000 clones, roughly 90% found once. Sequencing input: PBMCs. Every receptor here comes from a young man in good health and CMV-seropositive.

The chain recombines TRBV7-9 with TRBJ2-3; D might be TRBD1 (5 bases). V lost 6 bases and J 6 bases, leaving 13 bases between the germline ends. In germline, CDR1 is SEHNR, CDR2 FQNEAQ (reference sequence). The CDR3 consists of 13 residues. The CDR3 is CASRELSGDTQYF. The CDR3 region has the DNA TGTGCCAGCAGGGAGCTATCAGGGGATACGCAGTATTTT. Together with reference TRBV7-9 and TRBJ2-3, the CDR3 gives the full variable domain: DTGVSQNPRHKITKRGQNVTFRCDPISEHNRLYWYRQTLGQGPEFLTYFQNEAQLEKSRLLSDRFSAERPKGSFSTLEIQRTEQGDSAMYLCASRELSGDTQYFGPGTRLTVL.

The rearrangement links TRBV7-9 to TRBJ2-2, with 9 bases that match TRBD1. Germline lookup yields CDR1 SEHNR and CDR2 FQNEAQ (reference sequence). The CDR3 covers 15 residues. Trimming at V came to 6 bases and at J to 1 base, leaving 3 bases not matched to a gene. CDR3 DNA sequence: TGTGCCAGCAGGGGGGGACAGGGGAACACCGGGGAGCTGTTTTTT. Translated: CASRGGQGNTGELFF.

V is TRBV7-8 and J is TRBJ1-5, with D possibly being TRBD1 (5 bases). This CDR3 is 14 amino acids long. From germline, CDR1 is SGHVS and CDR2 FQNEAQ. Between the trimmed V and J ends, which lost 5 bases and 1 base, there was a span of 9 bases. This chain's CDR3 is CASSIDRSNQPQHF. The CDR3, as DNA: TGTGCCAGCAGCATAGACAGAAGCAATCAGCCCCAGCATTTT.

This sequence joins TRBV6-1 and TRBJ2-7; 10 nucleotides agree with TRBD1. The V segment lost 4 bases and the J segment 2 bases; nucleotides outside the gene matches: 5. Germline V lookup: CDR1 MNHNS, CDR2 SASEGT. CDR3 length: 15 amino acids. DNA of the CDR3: TGTGCCAGCAGTGGCGGGACAGGGGTCCCCTACGAGCAGTACTTC. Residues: CASSGGTGVPYEQYF.

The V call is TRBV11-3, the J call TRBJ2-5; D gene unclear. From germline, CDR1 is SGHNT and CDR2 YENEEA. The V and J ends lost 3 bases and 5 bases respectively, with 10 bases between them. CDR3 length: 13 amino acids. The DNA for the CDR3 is TGTGCCAGCAGCTTGTCCTCTAGGGAGACCCAGTACTTC. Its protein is CASSLSSRETQYF.

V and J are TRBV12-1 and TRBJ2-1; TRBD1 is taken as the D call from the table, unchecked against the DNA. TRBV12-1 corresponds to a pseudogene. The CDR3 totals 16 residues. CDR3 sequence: CASSFEAGNKDNEQFF. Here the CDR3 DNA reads TGTGCCAGCAGCTTTGAGGCAGGAAACAAGGACAATGAGCAGTTCTTC.

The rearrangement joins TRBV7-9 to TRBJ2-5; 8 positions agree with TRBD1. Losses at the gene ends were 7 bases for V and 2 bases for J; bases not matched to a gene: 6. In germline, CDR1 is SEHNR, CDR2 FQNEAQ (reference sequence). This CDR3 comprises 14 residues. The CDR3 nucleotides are TGTGCCAGCACCCAGGACAGGGCGCAAGAGACCCAGTACTTC. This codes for CASTQDRAQETQYF.

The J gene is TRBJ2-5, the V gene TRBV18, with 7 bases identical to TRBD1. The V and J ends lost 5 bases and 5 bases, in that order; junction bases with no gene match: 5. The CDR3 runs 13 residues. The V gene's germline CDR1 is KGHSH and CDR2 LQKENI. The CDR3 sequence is CASSRGQSETQYF. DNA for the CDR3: TGTGCCAGCTCAAGGGGACAGAGCGAGACCCAGTACTTC.